What follows is one T cell receptor (beta chain) and its context. What it binds is unknown. Samples: about 28 days before transplant, then days 30, 100 and 180 after. The data originate from a study of T cell clonotyping in hematopoietic cell transplantation. Points from the study as a whole: CD4 and CD8 repertoire contributions could not be separated without sorting. Broader posttransplant TCR repertoire diversity was predicted by graft donor and pretransplant recipient Inverse Simpson Index values.

Generated by immunoSEQ multiplex PCR, the TCRdb table keeps only in-frame clones and is missing some. The data contain roughly 10,000 clones, 84% of them seen just once; the ten biggest clones take up 51%. Germline V lookup: CDR1 SNHLY, CDR2 FYNNEI. CDR3 length: 15 amino acids. The V end lost 5 bases, the J end lost 2 bases, and 10 bases lay between the germline ends. The source is a male patient aged 55 to 69 who had an allogeneic stem cell transplant from an unrelated donor, so the T cells may come from the graft donor. Some clones in this sample may be carry-over from other donors' samples. Material: PBMCs, obtained at the time of graft-versus-host disease after allogeneic stem cell transplant. This chain joins TRBV2 and TRBJ1-6; D possibly corresponds to TRBD1 (6 bases). The CDR3 protein is CASSLTGPYNSPLHF. DNA of the CDR3: TGTGCCAGCAGTTTGACAGGTCCCTATAATTCACCCCTCCACTTT. The full variable domain, completed using reference TRBV2 and TRBJ1-6, is EPEVTQTPSHQVTQMGQEVILRCVPISNHLYFYWYRQILGQKVEFLVSFYNNEISEKSEIFDDQFSVERPDGSNFTLKIRSTKLEDSAMYFCASSLTGPYNSPLHFGNGTRLTVT.